This T cell receptor (beta chain) was profiled in a study of shared clonotypes between healthy human individuals. Adults of Caucasian background living in Nashville, Tennessee made up all donors. Overall study results and limits: The study found lower generation probabilities in non-shared clonotypes than in those shared by all four donors.

With respect to this clone: No antigen is known for it.

Assay runs were performed at deep level. The sorted-subset replicate PCRs were given around 190 ng DNA, which is 30,000 or so T cell genomes. Sequenced by immunoSEQ multiplex PCR; TCRdb stores in-frame clones only, minus some. The sample shows over a million clones, over 95% of them seen only once. The CDR3 loop spans 14 amino acids. The germline V and J ends were trimmed by 2 bases and 4 bases, with 8 bases remaining between them. Germline V gives CDR1 MNHEY, CDR2 SMNVEV (reference sequence). The material sequenced was naive CD4+ T cells sorted from blood. The subset here: CD45RA+ positively selected. This chain links TRBV27 with TRBJ2-2; possibly TRBD2 for D (5 bases). This receptor was taken from a man in his thirties or forties in good health. The DNA of the CDR3 is TGTGCCAGCAGTTTAACCCGGGGCACCGGGGAGCTGTTTTTT. Amino acids: CASSLTRGTGELFF.